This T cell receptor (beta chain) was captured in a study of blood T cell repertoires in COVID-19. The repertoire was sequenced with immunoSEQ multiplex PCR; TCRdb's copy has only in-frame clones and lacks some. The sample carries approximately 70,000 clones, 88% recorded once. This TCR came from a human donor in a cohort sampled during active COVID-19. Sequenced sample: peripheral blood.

The CDR3 coding sequence is TGTGCTAGTGGTTTCCTACAGGGTCAGGCTGAAGCTTTCTTT. Amino acids: CASGFLQGQAEAFF. The chain links TRBV12-5 to TRBJ1-1, with D possibly matching TRBD1 (6 bases). V was cut by 3 bases and J by 6 bases, with 14 bases left in between. Germline lookup yields CDR1 LGHNT and CDR2 FRNRAP. The CDR3 has 14 residues.